A selection of T cell receptor beta chains follows, all from one sample in a study of T cells in Graves' hyperthyroidism and ophthalmopathy. TCRdb fed the multiplex PCR reads into MiXCR, producing one record per CDR3 protein. The data show more than 500,000 distinct CDR3 sequences, 11% to 15% seen once. Sequencing input: blood. All receptors derive from a woman aged 40 to 50 with Graves' hyperthyroidism. Each CDR3 is given without its conserved first and last residue. The D gene is left open where the match is weak.

CDR3 protein | J gene | D gene | V gene
ASSQDYSREY | TRBJ2-5 | NA | TRBV14
ASRQTGGGFNEQF | TRBJ2-1 | TRBD1 | TRBV6-1
ASTLESSGANVLT | TRBJ2-6 | NA | TRBV6-1
ASSPDRGPGYGYT | TRBJ1-2 | TRBD1 | TRBV7-3
ASSVGTGSIYEQY | TRBJ2-7 | NA | TRBV9
SASGTSGSTEQY | TRBJ2-7 | TRBD2 | TRBV20-1
ASGGSEAYEQY | TRBJ2-7 | TRBD2 | TRBV9
ASNPREAGELF | TRBJ2-2 | TRBD2 | TRBV9
ASSLYGGRSTDTQY | TRBJ2-3 | TRBD2 | TRBV28
ASSLEQYNEQF | TRBJ2-1 | NA | TRBV11-3
ASSLKYRELGEQY | TRBJ2-7 | NA | TRBV28
ASRTEGNIQY | TRBJ2-4 | NA | TRBV12-3/TRBV12-4
ASSRPGVRNEKLF | TRBJ1-4 | NA | TRBV7-9
ATSRDSGTGIETQY | TRBJ2-5 | TRBD1 | TRBV15
ASSQERGFGYT | TRBJ1-2 | NA | TRBV14
SVDGQVTEAF | TRBJ1-1 | NA | TRBV29-1
ASRRQGTLPLQETQY | TRBJ2-5 | NA | TRBV6-2/TRBV6-3
AWKAGGPGNEQF | TRBJ2-1 | TRBD2 | TRBV30
ASSFDRGMGELF | TRBJ2-2 | TRBD1 | TRBV2
ASKQGNEQF | TRBJ2-1 | NA | TRBV28
SARAPGTSAYNEQF | TRBJ2-1 | TRBD2 | TRBV20-1
SVLAGQAAYEQY | TRBJ2-7 | NA | TRBV29-1
ASSWTSGSLGEQF | TRBJ2-1 | TRBD2 | TRBV6-1
ASSYFGASGRETQY | TRBJ2-5 | TRBD2 | TRBV6-5
ASSLAVMNTEAF | TRBJ1-1 | NA | TRBV7-9
ASSPSGIQSEKLF | TRBJ1-4 | NA | TRBV3-1
ASSLGGRQY | TRBJ2-7 | NA | TRBV7-8
ASSISGGADTEAF | TRBJ1-1 | TRBD1 | TRBV19
ASSSGQGRRGGYT | TRBJ1-2 | TRBD1 | TRBV12-3/TRBV12-4
ASSLQASDTEAF | TRBJ1-1 | NA | TRBV6-2/TRBV6-3
ASSLAALNTEAF | TRBJ1-1 | NA | TRBV28
ASSVVPSTDTQY | TRBJ2-3 | NA | TRBV9
ASSITSGTYNEQF | TRBJ2-1 | TRBD2 | TRBV19
ATSKRTAVNTEAF | TRBJ1-1 | NA | TRBV15
ASSIRTDTQY | TRBJ2-3 | NA | TRBV19
ASSVATGGSCEQY | TRBJ2-7 | TRBD2 | TRBV9
ASSERAGGVYNEQF | TRBJ2-1 | TRBD2 | TRBV6-1
ASSSTGDEQY | TRBJ2-7 | TRBD1 | TRBV3-1
ASSLAGAGEAF | TRBJ1-1 | NA | TRBV28
ASSQNSGHYEQY | TRBJ2-7 | NA | TRBV3-1
AWRAGDNSPLH | TRBJ1-6 | NA | TRBV30
SAGLAGPETQY | TRBJ2-5 | TRBD2 | TRBV20-1
ASSLGQGSVNQPQH | TRBJ1-5 | NA | TRBV12-3/TRBV12-4
ASRFTGTGDNQPQH | TRBJ1-5 | TRBD1 | TRBV10-2
SASGQGAYNEQF | TRBJ2-1 | TRBD1 | TRBV20-1
ASSPQSGDTQY | TRBJ2-3 | NA | TRBV28
ASSVAGTGPGANVLT | TRBJ2-6 | TRBD1 | TRBV9
ASSIIGTGGQLAKNIQY | TRBJ2-4 | TRBD1 | TRBV7-2
ASSLVSGEGETQY | TRBJ2-5 | NA | TRBV11-2
ASKPTSGSGGELF | TRBJ2-2 | TRBD2 | TRBV2
ASSRLAGVSGEQF | TRBJ2-1 | TRBD2 | TRBV12-3/TRBV12-4
ASSQDGQGFYTEAF | TRBJ1-1 | NA | TRBV3-1
ASRPQGANYGYT | TRBJ1-2 | NA | TRBV28
ASSVGSSSGNTIY | TRBJ1-3 | NA | TRBV9
SASSTGGNYGYT | TRBJ1-2 | TRBD1 | TRBV20-1
ASSLGSGSKWDYNEQF | TRBJ2-1 | TRBD2 | TRBV11-1
SVEISRSYEQY | TRBJ2-7 | NA | TRBV29-1